The T cell receptor (beta chain) described here comes from a study of cytomegalovirus exposure and HLA in healthy donors. Study results and caveats: In vitro checks showed that a few CMV-associated chains really do target CMV antigens.

Clones were read by immunoSEQ multiplex PCR, and TCRdb kept only the in-frame ones, dropping some. The sample includes 250,000 to 400,000 clones, roughly 90% of them seen just once. Germline V CDR1 and CDR2: SGHVS, FQNEAQ. The CDR3 loop spans 18 amino acids. After removal of 5 bases from V and 0 bases from J, the junction contained 13 bases not matched to a gene. As regards this clone: Antigen specificity is unknown.

The rearrangement joins TRBV7-8 to TRBJ1-1; TRBD1 matches at 9 bases. The sequenced sample was PBMCs. The sequence was obtained from a man aged 30 to 45 in good health and CMV-seronegative. The DNA of the CDR3 is TGTGCCAGCAGCCACGTTAGGAGGGACAGGGTGTTGAACACTGAAGCTTTCTTT. This codes for CASSHVRRDRVLNTEAFF.